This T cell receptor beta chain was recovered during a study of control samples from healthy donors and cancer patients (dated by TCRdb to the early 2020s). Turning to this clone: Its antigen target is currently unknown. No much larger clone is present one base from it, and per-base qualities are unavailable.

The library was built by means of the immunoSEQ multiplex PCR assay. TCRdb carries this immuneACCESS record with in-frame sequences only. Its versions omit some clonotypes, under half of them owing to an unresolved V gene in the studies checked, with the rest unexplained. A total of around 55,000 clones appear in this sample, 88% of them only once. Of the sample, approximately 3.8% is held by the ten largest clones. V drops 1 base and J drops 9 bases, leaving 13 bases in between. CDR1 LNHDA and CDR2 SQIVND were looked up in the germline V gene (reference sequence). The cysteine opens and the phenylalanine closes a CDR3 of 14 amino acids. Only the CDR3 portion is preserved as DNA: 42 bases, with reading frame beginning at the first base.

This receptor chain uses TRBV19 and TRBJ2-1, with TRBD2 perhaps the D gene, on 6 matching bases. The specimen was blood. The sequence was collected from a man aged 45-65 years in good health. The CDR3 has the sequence CASSIVASDIEQFF. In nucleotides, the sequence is TGTGCCAGTAGTATAGTGGCTAGCGACATTGAGCAGTTCTTC.